A single sample is the source of the 24 T cell receptor beta chains below, sequenced in a study of blood T cell repertoires in COVID-19. The data were produced by immunoSEQ multiplex PCR, yet TCRdb's version contains in-frame clones alone and is incomplete. The sample holds around 450,000 clones, 90% seen once. The sequenced material came from PBMCs or T cells enriched from blood (not recorded which). The receptors here all came from a man aged 18 to 35 who had recovered from COVID-19.

The rearrangement links TRBV5-4 to TRBJ2-7, with 7 nucleotides matching TRBD2. Trimming at V came to 0 bases and at J to 5 bases, leaving 8 bases not matched to a gene. CDR1 and CDR2 from the germline V gene are SGHNT and YYREEE (reference sequence). This CDR3 region has 15 residues. The CDR3 reads CASSLAGGGGDEQYF. The CDR3 DNA reads TGTGCCAGCAGCTTGGCGGGGGGAGGAGGCGACGAGCAGTACTTC.

The J gene is TRBJ2-5, the V gene TRBV3-1 (or the pseudogene TRBV3-2), with D maybe TRBD2 (6 bases). The length of the CDR3 is 15 residues. V lost 3 bases and J lost 1, with 12 bases in between. The germline V gene has CDR1 LGHDT and CDR2 YNNKEL (reference sequence). As DNA, the CDR3 is TGTGCCAGCAGCCACCGGGACTCCGTCCAAGAGACCCAGTACTTC. Translating it yields CASSHRDSVQETQYF.

The CDR3 sequence: CASSLSRGNSEAFF. The CDR3, as DNA: TGCGCCAGCAGCTTGAGCAGGGGGAATTCTGAAGCTTTCTTT. The rearrangement uses TRBV5-1 and TRBJ1-1; TRBD1 aligns across 7 bases. The CDR3 loop spans 14 amino acids. Germline lookup yields CDR1 SGHRS and CDR2 YFSETQ. J was trimmed by 6 bases and V by 1 base; bases with no gene match: 6.

The V gene is TRBV21-1, the J gene TRBJ2-7; the tabulated D call, TRBD2, remains unverified against the DNA. TRBV21-1 is reported as a pseudogene. This CDR3 spans 16 amino acids. The CDR3: CASSPPPGLAGDEQYF. CDR3 bases: TGTGCCAGCAGCCCACCCCCGGGACTAGCGGGAGACGAGCAGTACTTC.

This chain joins TRBV2 and TRBJ1-4; 7 nucleotides line up with TRBD1. J gave up 2 bases and V 2 bases, and 2 bases lay outside the gene matches. The CDR3 length is 15 residues. Germline V gene data show CDR1 as SNHLY and CDR2 as FYNNEI. CDR3 DNA sequence: TGTGCCAGCAGTGAACAGGGACAGACTAATGAAAAACTGTTTTTT. It codes for CASSEQGQTNEKLFF.

The chain is built from TRBV27 and TRBJ1-2; 8 nucleotides match TRBD1. Germline-derived CDR1 and CDR2 are MNHEY and SMNVEV (reference sequence). With 3 bases clipped from V and 5 bases from J, the junction kept 14 bases outside the gene matches. The length of the CDR3 is 17 residues. This chain's CDR3 is CASSFLGQEVARYGYTF. Here the CDR3 DNA reads TGTGCCAGCAGTTTCCTGGGACAGGAGGTGGCACGATATGGCTACACCTTC.

The chain combines TRBV7-6 with TRBJ1-1; 7 nucleotides line up with TRBD1. The trim removed 3 bases at V and 8 bases at J, leaving 12 bases unmatched. The germline CDR1 and CDR2 sequences are SGHVS and FNYEAQ. CDR3 length equals 15 residues. The CDR3 is CASSLDTGTATEAFF. CDR3 nucleotides: TGTGCCAGCAGCTTGGACACAGGGACAGCCACCGAAGCTTTCTTT.

J is TRBJ1-3 and V is TRBV4-2; 12 positions match TRBD1. Germline V gene data show CDR1 as LGHNA and CDR2 as YNFKEQ. CDR3 length: 15 residues. V shed 0 bases and J 8 bases; nucleotides not matched to a gene: 2. CDR3 sequence: CASSQEGDRGHTIYF. CDR3 in DNA: TGTGCCAGCAGCCAAGAGGGGGACAGGGGGCACACCATATATTTT.

CDR3 loop: CASSLTGQGYNIQYF. The CDR3 DNA follows: TGTGCCAGCAGTTTGACGGGACAGGGGTATAACATTCAGTACTTC. The rearrangement joins TRBV28 to TRBJ2-4; TRBD1 aligns across 10 bases. Germline lookup yields CDR1 MDHEN and CDR2 SYDVKM. This CDR3 is built from 15 residues. V shed 3 bases and J 7 bases; nucleotides not matched to a gene: 6.

The chain joins TRBV5-1 to TRBJ2-7; no definite D call. Between the trimmed V and J ends, which lost 4 bases and 0 bases, there was a span of 14 bases. The CDR3 is 15 amino acids. Per the germline V gene, CDR1 is SGHRS and CDR2 is YFSETQ. The CDR3 nucleotides read TGCGCCAGCAGCCCCCACCAACCGGGCTCCTACGAGCAGTACTTC. It is translated as CASSPHQPGSYEQYF.

The gene calls are TRBV5-6 and TRBJ1-2; 7 nucleotides align to TRBD1. CDR1 and CDR2 from the germline V gene are SGHDT and YYEEEE. The CDR3 has 14 residues. J lost 5 bases, V lost 5 bases, and 9 bases had no gene match. DNA of the CDR3: TGTGCCAGCAGTGTCGGGACAGCCCTATATGGCTACACCTTC. Encoded protein: CASSVGTALYGYTF.

The sample holds one count of this clone. The V call is TRBV12-3 or TRBV12-4, the J call TRBJ1-1; D remains unclear. The CDR3 sequence is 12 residues long. V lost 5 bases, J lost 6 bases, and 10 bases lay in between. This CDR3 is CASSAQRAEAFF. In DNA, the CDR3 is TGTGCCAGCAGTGCTCAGAGGGCTGAAGCTTTCTTT.

This clone was seen only a few times. The rearrangement joins TRBV5-8 to TRBJ1-3, with D hard to call. Per the germline V gene, CDR1 is SGHTS and CDR2 is YDEGEE. The CDR3 is made up of 14 amino acids. Trimming left V 2 bases short and J 2 bases short, with 8 bases between. The CDR3: CASSFRDTGNTIYF. The CDR3 DNA sequence: TGTGCCAGCAGCTTTCGGGATACTGGAAACACCATATATTTT.

The chain uses TRBV19 and TRBJ1-5, with a tentative D call TRBD1 (6 bases). Germline values: CDR1 LNHDA, CDR2 SQIVND (reference sequence). The CDR3 consists of 12 residues. Trimming shortened V by 6 bases and J by 4 bases, and 7 bases separated the two germline ends. CDR3 bases: TGTGCCAGTAGGGGGGCTAATCAGCCCCAGCATTTT. It yields the protein CASRGANQPQHF.

The rearrangement uses TRBV11-2 and TRBJ2-5; 7 nucleotides line up with TRBD2. V gave up 1 base and J gave up 7 bases; unmatched junction bases: 6. CDR1 and CDR2 (germline): SGHAT, FQNNGV. The length of the CDR3 is 14 residues. The chain's CDR3 is CASSLGDPGGTQYF. The CDR3 DNA sequence: TGTGCCAGCAGCTTAGGGGACCCGGGAGGGACCCAGTACTTC.

The genes are TRBV19 and TRBJ1-6; D gene ambiguous. CDR3 length equals 13 residues. V lost 6 bases and J 7 bases, leaving 10 bases between the germline ends. The V gene's germline CDR1 is LNHDA and CDR2 SQIVND (reference sequence). The CDR3, as DNA: TGTGCCAGTAGCCCAACTTGGAATTCACCCCTCCACTTT. Encoded protein: CASSPTWNSPLHF. The complete variable domain, with remaining parts taken from reference TRBV19 and TRBJ1-6, reads DGGITQSPKYLFRKEGQNVTLSCEQNLNHDAMYWYRQDPGQGLRLIYYSQIVNDFQKGDIAEGYSVSREKKESFPLTVTSAQKNPTAFYLCASSPTWNSPLHFGNGTRLTVT.

The chain combines TRBV28 with TRBJ1-2; 7 positions match TRBD1. This CDR3 is built from 16 residues. Germline-derived CDR1 and CDR2 are MDHEN and SYDVKM. Trimming removed 5 bases from V and 5 bases from J; junction bases left unmatched: 14. CDR3 coding DNA: TGTGCCAGCAGTCCTGATCTGGGGACAGAGTCATATGGCTACACCTTC. Translated, it gives CASSPDLGTESYGYTF.

The gene calls are TRBV5-1 and TRBJ2-3; TRBD2 matches 13 bases. Germline-derived CDR1 and CDR2 are SGHRS and YFSETQ. The trim removed 2 bases at V and 3 bases at J, leaving 3 bases unmatched. CDR3 length: 16 residues. DNA of the CDR3: TGCGCCAGCAGCTTACTAGCGGGGGGGCAGACAGATACGCAGTATTTT. It encodes CASSLLAGGQTDTQYF.

V gene TRBV11-2 combines with J gene TRBJ1-6; D is undetermined. The V gene's germline CDR1 is SGHAT and CDR2 FQNNGV. V lost 2 bases, J lost 10 bases, and 12 bases lay in between. This CDR3 is built from 14 residues. The CDR3 spells CASSLSPGTSPLHF. The CDR3 DNA reads as TGTGCCAGCAGCTTATCGCCGGGAACCTCACCCCTCCACTTT.

The V call is TRBV18, the J call TRBJ1-1; 9 bases agree with TRBD1. The germline gives CDR1 KGHSH, CDR2 LQKENI. The CDR3 contains 17 residues. After removal of 0 bases from V and 6 bases from J, the junction contained 11 bases not matched to a gene. CDR3 coding DNA: TGTGCCAGCTCACCACCCCTAACAGGGGGCCTGGGGCCTGAAGCTTTCTTT. It translates to CASSPPLTGGLGPEAFF.

The gene calls are TRBV10-2 and TRBJ1-1; 7 positions match TRBD1. This CDR3 has 13 amino acids. The J segment lost 1 base and the V segment lost 7 bases, leaving 3 bases of the junction unmatched. The V gene's germline CDR1 is WSHSY and CDR2 SAAADI. DNA of the CDR3: TGCGCCAGCAAGGGACAGTGGAACACTGAAGCTTTCTTT. This encodes CASKGQWNTEAFF.

The chain couples TRBV28 to TRBJ2-5; 10 bases map to TRBD2. Trimming took 5 bases from V and 4 from J; bases not matched to a gene: 7. The CDR3 is made up of 15 amino acids. Germline lookup yields CDR1 MDHEN and CDR2 SYDVKM. CDR3: CASSLPLAGSETQYF. CDR3 nucleotides: TGTGCCAGCAGTCTGCCACTAGCGGGGTCAGAGACCCAGTACTTC.

The chain is built from TRBV4-1 and TRBJ2-7; TRBD2 matches 7 bases. Trimming at V came to 2 bases and at J to 6 bases, leaving 7 bases not matched to a gene. The CDR3 runs to 14 residues. From germline, CDR1 is MGHRA and CDR2 YSYEKL. CDR3 residues: CASSQSLPGGEQYF. The CDR3 nucleotides read TGCGCCAGCAGCCAATCCCTGCCGGGGGGCGAGCAGTACTTC.

Details on this clone: A much larger clonotype is one base distant, so this may be a read error. CDR3 in DNA: TGTGCCAGCAGTTCTCCAGGGATGAACACTGAAGCTTTCTTT. Translating it yields CASSSPGMNTEAFF. This sequence joins TRBV6-5 and TRBJ1-1; D possibly corresponds to TRBD1 (5 bases). The CDR3 is 14 amino acids. CDR1 and CDR2 (germline): MNHEY, SVGAGI. Trimming removed 4 bases from V and 0 bases from J, with 9 bases in between.